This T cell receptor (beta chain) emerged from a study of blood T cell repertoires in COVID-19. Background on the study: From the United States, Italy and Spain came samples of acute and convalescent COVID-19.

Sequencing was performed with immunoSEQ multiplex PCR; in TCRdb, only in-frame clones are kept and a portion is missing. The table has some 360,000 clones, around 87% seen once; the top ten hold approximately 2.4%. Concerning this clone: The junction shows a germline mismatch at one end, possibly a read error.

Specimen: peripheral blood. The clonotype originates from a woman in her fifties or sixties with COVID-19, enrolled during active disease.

The CDR3 nucleotides read TGTGCCAGCAGTTACTCGAACAGGGGCTCCAACGAGCAGTACTTC. It is translated as CASSYSNRGSNEQYF. The V and J genes are TRBV6-6 and TRBJ2-7; 7 nucleotides line up with TRBD1. The CDR3 spans 15 residues. The germline V gene encodes CDR1 MNHNY and CDR2 SVGAGI (reference sequence).